This T cell receptor (beta chain) was documented in a study of graft-versus-host responses after intestinal transplantation. On this clone: What it binds is unknown.

Some clones are missing from TCRdb's copy, which holds only in-frame ones; the method was immunoSEQ multiplex PCR. The sample yields under 75,000 clones, 90% seen once. J was trimmed by 0 bases and V by 0 bases; bases with no gene match: 13. The CDR3 is 19 residues long. The V gene's germline CDR1 is LGHNA and CDR2 YNFKEQ. This clonotype originated in a human donor who was the organ donor for an intestinal transplant. The sequencing used unstimulated CD8+ T cells sorted from spleen or lymph node cells, collected before transplant. This sequence joins TRBV4-2 and TRBJ1-1; 7 bases fit TRBD1. In DNA, the CDR3 is TGTGCCAGCAGCCAAGACCCTCCGGGACAGATATTTTTGAACACTGAAGCTTTCTTT. Translated, it gives CASSQDPPGQIFLNTEAFF.